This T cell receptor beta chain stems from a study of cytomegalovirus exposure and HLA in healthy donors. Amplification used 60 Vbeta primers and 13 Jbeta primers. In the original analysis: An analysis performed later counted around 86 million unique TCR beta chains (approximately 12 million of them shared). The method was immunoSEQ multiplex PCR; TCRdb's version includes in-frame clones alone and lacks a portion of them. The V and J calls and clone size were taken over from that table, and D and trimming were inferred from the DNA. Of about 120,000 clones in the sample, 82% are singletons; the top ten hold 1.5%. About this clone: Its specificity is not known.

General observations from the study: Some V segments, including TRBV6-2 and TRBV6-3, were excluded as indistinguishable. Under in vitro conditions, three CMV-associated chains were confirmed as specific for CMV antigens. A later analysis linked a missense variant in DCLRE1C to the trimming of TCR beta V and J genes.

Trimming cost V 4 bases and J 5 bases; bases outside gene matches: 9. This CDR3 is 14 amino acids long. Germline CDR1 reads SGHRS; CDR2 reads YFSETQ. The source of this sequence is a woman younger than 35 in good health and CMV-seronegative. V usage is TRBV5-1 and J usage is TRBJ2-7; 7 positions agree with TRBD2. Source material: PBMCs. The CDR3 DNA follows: TGCGCCAGCAGCCCCGGGGGAGGGGCAGACGAGCAGTACTTC. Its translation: CASSPGGGADEQYF.